The T cell receptor (beta chain) under discussion was sequenced for a study of T cell responses to AZD1222 COVID-19 vaccine. Study results and caveats: Spike regions recognized by vaccine-associated CD4 TCRs spanned the protein, led by 160-218 and 743-854.

Remarks on this clone: Its matching antigen is unknown.

The table came from immunoSEQ multiplex PCR; TCRdb's copy has only in-frame clones and leaves some out. This table has around 150,000 clones, approximately 88% appearing once. The CDR3 extends over 15 amino acids. The V gene's germline CDR1 is SEHNR and CDR2 FQNEAQ (reference sequence). Trimming cost V 1 base and J 4 bases; bases outside gene matches: 3. Sequenced material: peripheral blood, taken on day 0 of AZD1222 vaccination. This receptor was obtained from an adult in good health. This chain joins TRBV7-9 and TRBJ2-3; 9 nucleotides align to TRBD1. The CDR3 bases are TGTGCCAGCAGCTTAGAGGGACAGGGTCCAGATACGCAGTATTTT. Translated, it gives CASSLEGQGPDTQYF.